This T cell receptor (beta chain) was captured by sequencing in a study of PD-L1 blockade in urothelial cancer (TCRdb year 2017). Study-level background: Therapy was started in about 2014 for all patients, and atezolizumab 1,200 mg was administered intravenously every 3 weeks. In the same patients, pretreatment tumors underwent whole exome sequencing and RNA sequencing in addition to TCR sequencing. Blood samples were analyzed at 3 weeks after treatment start (second dose) and at 6 weeks after treatment start. Patients had an ECOG performance status of 0 or 1 and had received between 0 and 3 prior chemotherapy regimens. Durable clinical benefit was achieved by nine patients and was not achieved by 20 patients. The study, an exploratory multi-omic analysis, examined somatic, immune and clinical correlates of response to PD-L1 blockade with atezolizumab in urothelial cancer. Pretreatment blood TCR-seq was available for fewer than 30 patients, at least one posttreatment blood collection was obtained for around 24 patients, and tumor TCR-seq was available for around 24 patients. Progression-free survival longer than 6 months counted as durable clinical benefit, and TCR features were additionally tested against both progression-free and overall survival. Pretreatment tumor samples and matched peripheral blood, collected serially before and after atezolizumab treatment, underwent TCR sequencing. About 85% of the roughly 29 patients were males with bladder-origin urothelial cancer, and about 65% of the roughly 29 reported a prior smoking history. Blood samples gave median yields of approximately 130,000 T cells and 83,000 or so unique TCRs, along with a median clonality of around 0.08.

From the cysteine up to the phenylalanine, the CDR3 has a length of 15 residues. Here the CDR3 DNA is all that survives: 45 bases in frame from base 1. CDR1 and CDR2, looked up from the germline V gene, are SGHRS and YFSETQ. V and J are truncated by 3 bases and 6 bases respectively, leaving an intervening sequence of 19 bases. This specimen's time point label, per the study, means: pretreatment peripheral blood. A total of roughly 30 patients with locally advanced or metastatic urothelial carcinoma, treated at Memorial Sloan Kettering on a trial protocol, made up the cohort. Peripheral blood mononuclear cells were collected pretreatment and during treatment, at between 1 and 8 total time points per patient. The Qiagen DNeasy Blood extraction kit was used to purify genomic DNA from total PBMCs and from tumor samples. Collected pretreatment and during treatment, PBMCs were isolated and stored as previously described.

Of note for this clone: This receptor's antigen is unknown. Per-base qualities were not stored, and no clone one base away is much larger.

Synthetic TCR analog templates were spiked into each PCR to estimate absolute template abundance from read counts. TCRbeta CDR3 regions were amplified from genomic DNA with bias-controlled V and J gene primers using the immunoSEQ assay. Rearranged TCRbeta segments were sequenced at approximately 20X coverage. The original methods were these. Sequencing errors were corrected by clustering and CDR3s were annotated against IMGT to assign V, D and J genes. Downstream analyses used only productive TCRbeta rearrangements and left out out-of-frame or stop-codon sequences. Clonality was computed as one minus Shannon entropy normalized by the log of the number of unique productive sequences. Clones differing between time points or between blood and tumor were identified by Fisher's exact test with Benjamini-Hochberg correction at adjusted p below 0.01. Held by TCRdb, this immuneACCESS table contains in-frame sequences only and omits some clones. Under half of the omission traces to an unresolved V gene where checked; the cause of the rest is unknown. The DNA gave D and trimming, while V, J and clone size come from that table. Here the sample has 35,000 to 45,000 clones; 90% to 95% occur a single time. The biggest ten clones account for 11% of the sample.

General findings and caveats noted by the study authors: Because of the small sample size (n ≈ 29) and the many exploratory analyses performed, the results are intended to be regarded as hypothesis-generating. Greater expansion of tumor-associated TCR clones in peripheral blood 3 weeks after the start of treatment was observed in patients with durable benefit (n ≈ 22, p = 0.022). Improved progression-free and overall survival was associated with having pretreatment peripheral blood TCR clonality below the median.

The material sequenced was PBMCs, taken around atezolizumab (anti-PD-L1) treatment. The V gene is TRBV5-1 and the J gene is TRBJ2-7; the best D guess is TRBD2, with 5 bases matching. The source of this sequence is a woman between 55 and 75 years old with urothelial cancer. CDR3 sequence: CASSSAAGLLGEQYF. The DNA is as follows: TGCGCCAGCAGCTCGGCCGCCGGACTCCTGGGCGAGCAGTACTTC.